The rows below give T cell receptor beta chains drawn from one sample of a study of CD8 T cells in ankylosing spondylitis. TCRdb re-called the 5' RACE reads through MiXCR, storing one row per CDR3 protein. The sample has around 140,000 distinct CDR3 sequences, roughly 10% seen once. The sequenced material came from blood, either unsorted or a sorted T cell fraction (not recorded which). The receptors come from a female donor with ankylosing spondylitis or in good health (not recorded which). Each CDR3 is given with its conserved first and last residue. Each record gives: J gene, D gene, V gene, CDR3 length, clone size, CDR3 protein, CDR3 DNA. D genes are given only for firm matches. Clone sizes are given selectively: once, few, many, or a class where the clone is expanded.

J gene: TRBJ1-1
D gene: .
V gene: TRBV30
CDR3 length: 14
clone size: many
CDR3 protein: CAWSAGRGSPKAFF
CDR3 DNA: TGTGCCTGGAGTGCTGGAAGAGGGTCGCCCAAAGCTTTCTTT

J gene: TRBJ2-7
D gene: .
V gene: TRBV7-8
CDR3 length: 16
clone size: many
CDR3 protein: CASSSFGASGTYEQYF
CDR3 DNA: TGTGCCAGCAGCTCCTTTGGGGCGTCAGGGACTTACGAGCAGTACTTC

J gene: TRBJ2-1
D gene: TRBD1
V gene: TRBV12-3/TRBV12-4
CDR3 length: 15
clone size: many
CDR3 protein: CASIEGPGGGNEQFF
CDR3 DNA: TGTGCCAGCATAGAAGGACCAGGGGGTGGAAATGAGCAGTTCTTC

J gene: TRBJ2-7
D gene: TRBD1
V gene: TRBV12-3/TRBV12-4
CDR3 length: 16
clone size: many
CDR3 protein: CASSLSWTGGSYEQYF
CDR3 DNA: TGTGCCAGCAGCCTATCTTGGACAGGGGGCTCCTACGAGCAGTACTTC

J gene: TRBJ1-4
D gene: .
V gene: TRBV27
CDR3 length: 13
clone size: many
CDR3 protein: CASSSFLGEKLFF
CDR3 DNA: TGTGCCAGCAGTTCATTTCTGGGGGAAAAACTGTTTTTT

J gene: TRBJ2-1
D gene: .
V gene: TRBV7-8
CDR3 length: 14
clone size: many
CDR3 protein: CASSLELAGNEQFF
CDR3 DNA: TGTGCCAGCAGCTTAGAGCTAGCAGGCAATGAGCAGTTCTTC

J gene: TRBJ2-2
D gene: .
V gene: TRBV6-1
CDR3 length: 13
clone size: .
CDR3 protein: CASTSRNTGELFF
CDR3 DNA: TGTGCCAGCACAAGTCGGAACACCGGGGAGCTGTTTTTT

J gene: TRBJ1-5
D gene: .
V gene: TRBV6-1
CDR3 length: 13
clone size: many
CDR3 protein: CASSPGNNQPQHF
CDR3 DNA: TGTGCCAGCAGTCCAGGAAACAATCAGCCCCAGCATTTT

J gene: TRBJ2-2
D gene: .
V gene: TRBV20-1
CDR3 length: 11
clone size: .
CDR3 protein: CSIGNTGELFF
CDR3 DNA: TGCAGTATCGGGAACACCGGGGAGCTGTTTTTT

J gene: TRBJ2-5
D gene: .
V gene: TRBV12-3/TRBV12-4
CDR3 length: 13
clone size: many
CDR3 protein: CASSLSGRETQYF
CDR3 DNA: TGTGCCAGCAGTTTATCAGGGCGGGAGACCCAGTACTTC

J gene: TRBJ1-2
D gene: .
V gene: TRBV28
CDR3 length: 12
clone size: many
CDR3 protein: CASRPGNYGYTF
CDR3 DNA: TGTGCCAGCAGGCCGGGGAACTATGGCTACACCTTC

J gene: TRBJ2-7
D gene: .
V gene: TRBV12-3/TRBV12-4
CDR3 length: 13
clone size: many
CDR3 protein: CASSLLRTFEQYF
CDR3 DNA: TGTGCCAGCAGTTTACTCCGGACTTTCGAGCAGTACTTC

J gene: TRBJ2-2
D gene: .
V gene: TRBV7-2
CDR3 length: 16
clone size: .
CDR3 protein: CASSLIAPANTGELFF
CDR3 DNA: TGTGCCAGCAGCTTAATAGCGCCCGCGAACACCGGGGAGCTGTTTTTT

J gene: TRBJ2-7
D gene: TRBD2
V gene: TRBV5-1
CDR3 length: 15
clone size: .
CDR3 protein: CACSMTSGGTYEQYF
CDR3 DNA: TGCGCCTGCAGCATGACTAGCGGGGGCACCTACGAGCAGTACTTC

J gene: TRBJ2-2
D gene: TRBD2
V gene: TRBV5-1
CDR3 length: 16
clone size: many
CDR3 protein: CASSPLATSNTGELFF
CDR3 DNA: TGCGCCAGCAGCCCCCTGGCGACTAGCAACACCGGGGAGCTGTTTTTT

J gene: TRBJ1-2
D gene: .
V gene: TRBV10-3
CDR3 length: 13
clone size: many
CDR3 protein: CAISLDRNYGYTF
CDR3 DNA: TGTGCCATCAGTCTAGACAGGAACTATGGCTACACCTTC

J gene: TRBJ2-7
D gene: .
V gene: TRBV29-1
CDR3 length: 12
clone size: many
CDR3 protein: CSELTSTYEQYF
CDR3 DNA: TGCAGCGAACTTACGTCCACCTACGAGCAGTACTTC

J gene: TRBJ1-4
D gene: .
V gene: TRBV20-1
CDR3 length: 12
clone size: few
CDR3 protein: CSAPERGEKLFF
CDR3 DNA: TGCAGTGCGCCTGAAAGGGGGGAAAAACTGTTTTTT

J gene: TRBJ2-7
D gene: TRBD1
V gene: TRBV27
CDR3 length: 18
clone size: few
CDR3 protein: CASSLRGGTGVLPYEQYF
CDR3 DNA: TGTGCCAGCAGTTTAAGAGGTGGGACAGGGGTTTTACCCTACGAGCAGTACTTC

J gene: TRBJ1-5
D gene: .
V gene: TRBV4-2
CDR3 length: 15
clone size: many
CDR3 protein: CASSQQGVGNQPQHF
CDR3 DNA: TGTGCCAGCAGCCAACAGGGAGTGGGCAATCAGCCCCAGCATTTT

J gene: TRBJ2-7
D gene: .
V gene: TRBV2
CDR3 length: 12
clone size: many
CDR3 protein: CASRADYHEQYF
CDR3 DNA: TGTGCCAGCAGAGCAGACTACCACGAGCAGTACTTC

J gene: TRBJ2-1
D gene: .
V gene: TRBV6-1
CDR3 length: 17
clone size: .
CDR3 protein: CASSPRASVSFRDEQFF
CDR3 DNA: TGTGCCAGCAGCCCGAGGGCCTCAGTAAGTTTCCGGGATGAGCAGTTCTTC

J gene: TRBJ2-7
D gene: .
V gene: TRBV18
CDR3 length: 13
clone size: many
CDR3 protein: CASSPPTEYEQYF
CDR3 DNA: TGTGCCAGCTCACCACCGACAGAATACGAGCAGTACTTC

J gene: TRBJ1-2
D gene: .
V gene: TRBV5-6
CDR3 length: 9
clone size: few
CDR3 protein: CASSLTYTF
CDR3 DNA: TGTGCCAGCAGCTTGACCTACACCTTC

J gene: TRBJ2-7
D gene: .
V gene: TRBV30
CDR3 length: 13
clone size: many
CDR3 protein: CAWSRQVFYEQYF
CDR3 DNA: TGTGCCTGGAGTAGACAGGTATTCTACGAGCAGTACTTC

J gene: TRBJ2-7
D gene: TRBD1
V gene: TRBV20-1
CDR3 length: 13
clone size: many
CDR3 protein: CSAPTGAAYEQYF
CDR3 DNA: TGCAGTGCCCCGACAGGGGCAGCCTACGAGCAGTACTTC

J gene: TRBJ1-1
D gene: TRBD1
V gene: TRBV11-2
CDR3 length: 17
clone size: many
CDR3 protein: CASSLGRTMRGQTEAFF
CDR3 DNA: TGTGCCAGCAGCTTGGGCAGAACCATGAGGGGGCAAACTGAAGCTTTCTTT

J gene: TRBJ2-6
D gene: TRBD1
V gene: TRBV6-5
CDR3 length: 16
clone size: many
CDR3 protein: CASSYLDRAGANVLTF
CDR3 DNA: TGTGCCAGCAGTTACCTGGACAGGGCAGGGGCCAACGTCCTGACTTTC

J gene: TRBJ2-1
D gene: .
V gene: TRBV2
CDR3 length: 13
clone size: .
CDR3 protein: CAQQESEMYEQFF
CDR3 DNA: TGTGCCCAGCAGGAGTCGGAGATGTATGAGCAGTTCTTC

J gene: TRBJ2-5
D gene: TRBD2
V gene: TRBV7-8
CDR3 length: 17
clone size: .
CDR3 protein: CASSFGTSGRRQETQYF
CDR3 DNA: TGTGCCAGCAGCTTCGGGACTAGCGGGAGGCGCCAAGAGACCCAGTACTTC

J gene: TRBJ2-4
D gene: TRBD1
V gene: TRBV7-2
CDR3 length: 14
clone size: .
CDR3 protein: CASSPGQGKNIQYF
CDR3 DNA: TGTGCCAGCAGCCCCGGACAGGGGAAAAACATTCAGTACTTC

J gene: TRBJ2-5
D gene: .
V gene: TRBV18
CDR3 length: 13
clone size: .
CDR3 protein: CVSSPQEKETQYF
CDR3 DNA: TGTGTCAGCTCACCGCAGGAAAAAGAGACCCAGTACTTC

J gene: TRBJ1-5
D gene: .
V gene: TRBV12-3/TRBV12-4
CDR3 length: 13
clone size: few
CDR3 protein: CASSRLENQPQHF
CDR3 DNA: TGTGCCAGCAGCCGTTTGGAGAATCAGCCCCAGCATTTT

J gene: TRBJ1-4
D gene: TRBD1
V gene: TRBV20-1
CDR3 length: 13
clone size: many
CDR3 protein: CSTSGTENEKLFF
CDR3 DNA: TGCAGTACCTCCGGGACAGAAAATGAAAAACTGTTTTTT

J gene: TRBJ2-5
D gene: .
V gene: TRBV12-3/TRBV12-4
CDR3 length: 13
clone size: few
CDR3 protein: CASSWTKGETQYF
CDR3 DNA: TGTGCCAGCAGCTGGACGAAGGGAGAGACCCAGTACTTC

J gene: TRBJ2-2
D gene: .
V gene: TRBV20-1
CDR3 length: 13
clone size: many
CDR3 protein: CSAPERRTGELFF
CDR3 DNA: TGCAGTGCTCCAGAACGACGGACCGGGGAGCTGTTTTTT

J gene: TRBJ1-1
D gene: .
V gene: TRBV5-1
CDR3 length: 16
clone size: .
CDR3 protein: CASSPQTSGVATEAFF
CDR3 DNA: TGCGCCAGCAGCCCACAAACTTCAGGCGTCGCCACTGAAGCTTTCTTT

J gene: TRBJ1-1
D gene: .
V gene: TRBV5-6
CDR3 length: 13
clone size: .
CDR3 protein: CACSLGSNTEAFF
CDR3 DNA: TGTGCCTGCAGCTTGGGTTCGAACACTGAAGCTTTCTTT

J gene: TRBJ2-3
D gene: TRBD1
V gene: TRBV7-9
CDR3 length: 13
clone size: many
CDR3 protein: CASSQGARDTQYF
CDR3 DNA: TGTGCCAGCAGCCAGGGGGCCCGGGATACGCAGTATTTT

J gene: TRBJ2-6
D gene: .
V gene: TRBV7-6
CDR3 length: 16
clone size: .
CDR3 protein: CASSLRVFSGANVLTF
CDR3 DNA: TGTGCCAGCAGCTTAAGGGTGTTCTCTGGGGCCAACGTCCTGACTTTC

J gene: TRBJ2-2
D gene: TRBD1
V gene: TRBV7-7
CDR3 length: 14
clone size: many
CDR3 protein: CASSQTGGTGELFF
CDR3 DNA: TGTGCCAGCAGCCAGACAGGGGGCACCGGGGAGCTGTTTTTT

J gene: TRBJ1-2
D gene: .
V gene: TRBV5-1
CDR3 length: 16
clone size: many
CDR3 protein: CASSLVGRDVQDGYTF
CDR3 DNA: TGCGCCAGCAGCTTGGTTGGCAGGGACGTTCAGGATGGCTACACCTTC

J gene: TRBJ1-1
D gene: .
V gene: TRBV7-9
CDR3 length: 14
clone size: .
CDR3 protein: CASSEGVSPAEAFF
CDR3 DNA: TGTGCCAGCAGCGAGGGGGTTTCTCCCGCTGAAGCTTTCTTT

J gene: TRBJ2-3
D gene: .
V gene: TRBV11-2
CDR3 length: 16
clone size: .
CDR3 protein: CASRPFEGRSTDTQYF
CDR3 DNA: TGTGCCAGCAGACCATTCGAAGGGAGAAGCACAGATACGCAGTATTTT

J gene: TRBJ1-5
D gene: .
V gene: TRBV5-1
CDR3 length: 14
clone size: .
CDR3 protein: CASSLEGDNQPQHF
CDR3 DNA: TGCGCCAGCAGCTTAGAGGGAGACAATCAGCCCCAGCATTTT

J gene: TRBJ2-3
D gene: TRBD2
V gene: TRBV7-2
CDR3 length: 16
clone size: .
CDR3 protein: CASSLPSGRSADTQYF
CDR3 DNA: TGTGCCAGCAGCTTGCCTAGCGGGAGAAGTGCAGATACGCAGTATTTT

J gene: TRBJ2-2
D gene: .
V gene: TRBV20-1
CDR3 length: 12
clone size: many
CDR3 protein: CSARVSERELFF
CDR3 DNA: TGCAGTGCTAGGGTCTCGGAGAGGGAGCTGTTTTTT

J gene: TRBJ2-5
D gene: TRBD1
V gene: TRBV11-3
CDR3 length: 15
clone size: .
CDR3 protein: CASSLRSAGGETQYF
CDR3 DNA: TGTGCCAGCAGCTTAAGATCGGCAGGGGGAGAGACCCAGTACTTC

J gene: TRBJ2-1
D gene: .
V gene: TRBV5-6
CDR3 length: 15
clone size: once
CDR3 protein: CASSLAEALNNEQFF
CDR3 DNA: TGTGCCAGCAGCTTGGCGGAGGCTCTGAACAATGAGCAGTTCTTC